This T cell receptor (beta chain) was retrieved from a study of radiation and T cells in renal cell carcinoma. Whole-study findings and limits: From baseline, blood top tumor clonotypes peaked at 2 weeks post-radiation.

The data were produced by immunoSEQ multiplex PCR, yet TCRdb's version contains in-frame clones alone and is incomplete. The profile covers approximately 150,000 clones, with about 88% appearing a single time and over 3.5% taken by the ten largest. In the case of this clone: Its antigen is unidentified.

CDR3 length: 14 amino acids. V was pared by 4 bases and J by 1 base, with 10 bases between. CDR1 and CDR2 from the germline V gene are LGHNA and YNFKEQ. This sample's time point: baseline pretreatment blood. Treatment given: 15 Gy SBRT to primary tumor, nephrectomy 4 weeks later. The source was blood, collected from a patient whose treatment included radiotherapy and nephrectomy. V usage is TRBV4-2 and J usage is TRBJ1-1; D possibly corresponds to TRBD1 (5 bases). The sequence came from a woman in her seventies with renal cell carcinoma. For the CDR3, the DNA is TGTGCCAGCAGCCCCCGGGACCGGAACACTGAAGCTTTCTTT. It encodes CASSPRDRNTEAFF.